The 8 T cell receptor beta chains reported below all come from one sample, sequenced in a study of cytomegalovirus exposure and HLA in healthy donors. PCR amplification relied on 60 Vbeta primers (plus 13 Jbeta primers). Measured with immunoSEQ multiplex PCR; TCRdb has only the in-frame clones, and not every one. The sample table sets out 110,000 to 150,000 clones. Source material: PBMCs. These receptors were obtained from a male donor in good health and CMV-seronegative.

CDR3 nucleotide sequence: TGCGCCAGCAGCCCGGGACAGGGGGGTTCACCCCTCCACTTT. Amino acid sequence: CASSPGQGGSPLHF. V and J are TRBV5-1 and TRBJ1-6, with 11 positions matching TRBD1. There are 14 residues in the CDR3. Trimming took 4 bases from V and 9 from J; bases not matched to a gene: 3. CDR1 is SGHRS, CDR2 YFSETQ, per germline.

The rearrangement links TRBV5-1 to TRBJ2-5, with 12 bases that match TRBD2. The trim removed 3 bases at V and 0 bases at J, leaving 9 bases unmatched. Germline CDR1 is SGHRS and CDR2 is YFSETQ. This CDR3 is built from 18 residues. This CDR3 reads CASSSFRLAGEYQETQYF. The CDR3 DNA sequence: TGCGCCAGCAGCTCCTTTCGACTAGCGGGGGAGTACCAAGAGACCCAGTACTTC.

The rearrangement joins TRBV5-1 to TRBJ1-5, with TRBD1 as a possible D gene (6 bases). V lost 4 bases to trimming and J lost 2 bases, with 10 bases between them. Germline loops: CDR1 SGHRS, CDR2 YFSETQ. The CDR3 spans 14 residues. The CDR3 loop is CASSAGEGNQPQHF. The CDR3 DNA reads TGCGCCAGCAGCGCAGGGGAAGGCAATCAGCCCCAGCATTTT.

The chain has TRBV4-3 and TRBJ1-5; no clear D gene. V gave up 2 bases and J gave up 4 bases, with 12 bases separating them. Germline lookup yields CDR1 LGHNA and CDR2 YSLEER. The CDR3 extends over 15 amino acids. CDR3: CASSQLAGTNQPQHF. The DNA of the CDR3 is TGCGCCAGCAGCCAACTGGCAGGTACGAATCAGCCCCAGCATTTT.

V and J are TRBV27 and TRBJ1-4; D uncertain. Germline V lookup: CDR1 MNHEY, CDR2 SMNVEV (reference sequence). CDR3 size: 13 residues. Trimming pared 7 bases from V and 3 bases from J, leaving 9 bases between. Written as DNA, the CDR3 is TGTGCCAGCAATCGGTCGGCTAATGAAAAACTGTTTTTT. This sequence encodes CASNRSANEKLFF.

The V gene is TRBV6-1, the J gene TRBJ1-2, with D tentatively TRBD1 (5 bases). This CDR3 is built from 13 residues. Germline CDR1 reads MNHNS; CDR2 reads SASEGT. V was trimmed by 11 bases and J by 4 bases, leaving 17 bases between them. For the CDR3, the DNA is TGTGCCTCTCAGGCCGGACACCGCTATGGCTACACCTTC. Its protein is CASQAGHRYGYTF.

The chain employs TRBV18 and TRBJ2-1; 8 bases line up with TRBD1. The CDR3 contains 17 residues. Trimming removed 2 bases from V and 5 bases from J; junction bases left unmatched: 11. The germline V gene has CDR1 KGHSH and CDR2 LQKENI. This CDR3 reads CASSPRPGTGGDNEQFF. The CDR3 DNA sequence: TGTGCCAGCTCACCAAGACCCGGGACAGGTGGGGACAATGAGCAGTTCTTC. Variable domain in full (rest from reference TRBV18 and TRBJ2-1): NAGVMQNPRHLVRRRGQEARLRCSPMKGHSHVYWYRQLPEEGLKFMVYLQKENIIDESGMPKERFSAEFPKEGPSILRIQQVVRGDSAAYFCASSPRPGTGGDNEQFFGPGTRLTVL.

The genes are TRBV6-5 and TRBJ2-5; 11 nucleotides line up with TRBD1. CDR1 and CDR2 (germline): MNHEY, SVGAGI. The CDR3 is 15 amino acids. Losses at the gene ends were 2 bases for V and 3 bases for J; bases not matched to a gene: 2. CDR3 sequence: CASSYGDRGKETQYF. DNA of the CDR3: TGTGCCAGCAGTTACGGGGACAGGGGGAAAGAGACCCAGTACTTC.